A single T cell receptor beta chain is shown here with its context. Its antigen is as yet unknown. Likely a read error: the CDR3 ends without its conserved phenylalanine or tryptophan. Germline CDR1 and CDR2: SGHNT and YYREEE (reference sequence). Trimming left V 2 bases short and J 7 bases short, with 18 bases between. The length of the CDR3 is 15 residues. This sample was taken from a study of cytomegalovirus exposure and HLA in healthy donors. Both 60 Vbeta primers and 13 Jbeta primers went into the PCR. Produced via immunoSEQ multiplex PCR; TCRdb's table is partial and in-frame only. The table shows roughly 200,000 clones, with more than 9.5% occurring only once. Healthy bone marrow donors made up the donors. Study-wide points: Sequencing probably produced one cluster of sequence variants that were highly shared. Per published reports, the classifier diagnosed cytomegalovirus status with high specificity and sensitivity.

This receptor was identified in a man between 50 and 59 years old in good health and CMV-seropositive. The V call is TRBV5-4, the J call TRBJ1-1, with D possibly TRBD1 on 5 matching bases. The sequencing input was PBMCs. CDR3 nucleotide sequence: TGTGCCAGCAGCTTCTCCTGGGGGGAAGCCCGTGAAGCTTTCTCT. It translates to CASSFSWGEAREAFS.